This TCR beta chain comes out of a study of regulatory T cells in long-lasting Graves disease. This clonotype was observed at least ten times. The antigen remains undetermined. The CDR3 has 15 amino acids. The V segment lost 4 bases and the J segment 4 bases; nucleotides outside the gene matches: 4. Looked up from germline, CDR1 is KGHDR and CDR2 is SFDVKD. Study-wide findings and caveats: Persistent Graves' patients possessed reduced TCR diversity relative to recently diagnosed ones.

Time point indicated: persistent/refractory GD, antithyroid drugs over 5 years with positive TRAb. The TCR library was made from RNA extracted from PBMCs. According to the study, TCR beta libraries were built with iRepertoire HTBI primers and CDR3-region Arm-PCR. From the multiplex PCR reads, TCRdb called clonotypes with MiXCR, one entry per CDR3 protein. The sample records around 450,000 distinct CDR3 sequences, roughly 21% being singletons. The chain combines TRBV24-1 with TRBJ2-5, with 11 bases fitting TRBD1. The sequenced sample was peripheral blood mononuclear cells (PBMCs), obtained when the disease was refractory, from a patient treated with antithyroid drugs. The clonotype was recovered from a female donor with Graves disease. The CDR3 nucleotides read TGTGCCACCAGTGACGGGACAGGGGGGGGAGAGACCCAGTACTTC. Its translation: CATSDGTGGGETQYF.